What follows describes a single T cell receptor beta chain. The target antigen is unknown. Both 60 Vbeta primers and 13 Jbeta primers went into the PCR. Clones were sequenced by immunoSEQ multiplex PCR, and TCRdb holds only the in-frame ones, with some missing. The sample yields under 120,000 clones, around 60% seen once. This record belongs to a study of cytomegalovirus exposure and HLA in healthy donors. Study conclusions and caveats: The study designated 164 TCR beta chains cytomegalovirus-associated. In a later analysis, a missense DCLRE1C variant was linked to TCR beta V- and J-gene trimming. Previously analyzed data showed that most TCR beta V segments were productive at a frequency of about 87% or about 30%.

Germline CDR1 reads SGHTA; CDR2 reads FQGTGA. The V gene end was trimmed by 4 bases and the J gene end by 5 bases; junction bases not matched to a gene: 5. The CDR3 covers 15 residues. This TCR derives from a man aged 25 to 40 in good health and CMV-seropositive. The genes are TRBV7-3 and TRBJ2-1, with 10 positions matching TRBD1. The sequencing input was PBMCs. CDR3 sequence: CASSSGQGFNNEQFF. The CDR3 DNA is TGTGCCAGCAGCTCGGGACAGGGGTTCAACAATGAGCAGTTCTTC.